This entry features one T cell receptor beta chain sequence. What it binds is unknown. The V gene's germline CDR1 is SGHRS and CDR2 YFSETQ. The CDR3 is 15 residues long. V shed 0 bases and J 0 bases; nucleotides not matched to a gene: 2. These data are taken from a study of long-term antiretroviral therapy in people with HIV. Overall study results and limits: Post-ART samples showed increased diversity that remained below transplant donor control levels. Clones expanded before ART dominated the repertoire at all time points.

The assay, immunoSEQ v3.0, was run at survey level. TCRdb's table, derived via immunoSEQ multiplex PCR, lists solely in-frame clones and lacks some. This sample has 34,000 or so clones, with 65% to 90% found just once. This TCR derives from a man between 18 and 35 years old with HIV. The chain carries TRBV5-1 and TRBJ2-7; 8 positions agree with TRBD1. The sample was unsorted PBMCs, taken about 3.4 years after starting antiretroviral therapy. This CDR3 is CASSLARGPSYEQYF. CDR3 nucleotide sequence: TGCGCCAGCAGCTTGGCCAGGGGGCCCTCCTACGAGCAGTACTTC.